These 29 T cell receptor beta chains came from one sample sequenced in a study of blood T cell repertoires in COVID-19. Profiling relied on immunoSEQ multiplex PCR, and the TCRdb table lists in-frame clones only, not all of them. The sample contains 200,000 to 250,000 clones, 75% to 90% of which appear only once. The sequenced material came from peripheral blood. Source of these receptors: a man in his sixties who had recovered from COVID-19.

The chain uses TRBV3-1 (or the pseudogene TRBV3-2) and TRBJ1-1, with unresolved D. Trimming took off 3 bases at V and 2 bases at J, with 10 bases between the two ends. The germline V gene encodes CDR1 LGHDT and CDR2 YNNKEL (reference sequence). The CDR3 runs to 14 residues. This CDR3 reads CASSQQQANTEAFF. The CDR3 DNA reads TGTGCCAGCAGCCAGCAGCAGGCAAACACTGAAGCTTTCTTT.

The genes are TRBV4-2 and TRBJ2-5, with 9 bases matching TRBD2. In germline, CDR1 is LGHNA, CDR2 YNFKEQ. With V trimmed by 0 bases and J by 6 bases, 14 bases remained unmatched. This CDR3 contains 18 residues. The CDR3 nucleotides are TGTGCCAGCAGCCAAGAGGAAGCTGGCGCGGGAGGGCCCCAGACCCAGTACTTC. Its protein product is CASSQEEAGAGGPQTQYF.

The genes are TRBV3-1 (or the pseudogene TRBV3-2) and TRBJ2-4, with 7 positions matching TRBD1. This CDR3 region has 14 residues. The germline gives CDR1 LGHDT, CDR2 YNNKEL (reference sequence). Trimming cost V 2 bases and J 6 bases; bases outside gene matches: 4. Here the CDR3 DNA reads TGTGCCAGCAGCCAACAGGGACAGCTAAACATTCAGTACTTC. It specifies CASSQQGQLNIQYF.

As regards this clone: The same CDR3 can be traced to other DNA sequences in this sample. The chain couples TRBV12-3 or TRBV12-4 to TRBJ2-7; D is perhaps TRBD1 (6 bases). This CDR3 contains 12 residues. Trimming cost V 6 bases and J 6 bases, with 12 bases left between them. CDR3 sequence reads: CASSLTGIEQYF. CDR3 coding DNA: TGTGCCAGCAGCCTAACAGGGATCGAGCAGTACTTC.

The rearrangement uses TRBV7-8 and TRBJ1-5; maybe TRBD1 (5 bases). Trimming took 1 base from V and 4 from J, leaving 11 bases between them. The CDR3 has 15 amino acids. Germline V gives CDR1 SGHVS, CDR2 FQNEAQ. CDR3 residues: CASSLDRMSNQPQHF. The CDR3 nucleotides read TGTGCCAGCAGCTTAGACAGGATGAGTAATCAGCCCCAGCATTTT. Complete variable domain (other parts from reference TRBV7-8 and TRBJ1-5): GAGVSQSPRYKVAKRGQDVALRCDPISGHVSLFWYQQALGQGPEFLTYFQNEAQLDKSGLPSDRFFAERPEGSVSTLKIQRTQQEDSAVYLCASSLDRMSNQPQHFGDGTRLSIL.

J is TRBJ2-6 and V is TRBV5-1, with 10 bases identical to TRBD2. The V gene end was trimmed by 6 bases and the J gene end by 1 base; junction bases not matched to a gene: 7. This CDR3 has 17 amino acids. The germline CDR1 and CDR2 sequences are SGHRS and YFSETQ. The CDR3 loop is CASNGASGSSGANVLTF. CDR3 DNA sequence: TGCGCCAGCAATGGGGCTAGCGGGAGTTCTGGGGCCAACGTCCTGACTTTC.

V and J are TRBV18 and TRBJ1-1; D remains unclear. The CDR3 runs 13 residues. Germline V CDR1 and CDR2: KGHSH, LQKENI. The V and J ends lost 2 bases and 3 bases respectively, with 7 bases between them. In DNA form, the CDR3 reads TGTGCCAGCTCACCAGAGTTGGACACTGAAGCTTTCTTT. Its protein product is CASSPELDTEAFF.

V gene TRBV27 combines with J gene TRBJ1-2; D is unresolved. Trimming shortened V by 2 bases and J by 2 bases, and 6 bases separated the two germline ends. This CDR3 region has 13 residues. Germline CDR1 reads MNHEY; CDR2 reads SMNVEV (reference sequence). The CDR3 DNA sequence: TGTGCCAGCAGTTTAAGCCGCAACTATGGCTACACCTTC. It is translated as CASSLSRNYGYTF.

The chain couples TRBV3-1 (or the pseudogene TRBV3-2) to TRBJ2-2; maybe TRBD1 (6 bases). Germline lookup yields CDR1 LGHDT and CDR2 YNNKEL (reference sequence). The CDR3 spans 14 residues. V lost 6 bases to trimming and J lost 6 bases, with 14 bases between them. The CDR3 region is CASRTRDIPGELFF. The CDR3 nucleotides are TGTGCCAGCAGAACCCGGGACATTCCCGGGGAGCTGTTTTTT.

This clone has just a few counts. The chain carries TRBV3-1 (or the pseudogene TRBV3-2) and TRBJ2-3; TRBD2 agrees at 8 bases. The CDR3 is 15 residues long. The V gene end was trimmed by 0 bases and the J gene end by 7 bases; junction bases not matched to a gene: 6. Germline CDR1 reads LGHDT; CDR2 reads YNNKEL (reference sequence). CDR3 sequence (DNA): TGTGCCAGCAGCCAAGAAGCGAGCGGGGGTAATACGCAGTATTTT. Translation gives CASSQEASGGNTQYF.

This clone was counted once. The CDR3: CASSVGQVALYGYTF. The CDR3 bases are TGTGCCAGTAGTGTCGGACAAGTCGCACTCTATGGCTACACCTTC. This sequence joins TRBV19 and TRBJ1-2; possibly TRBD1 for D (5 bases). Germline-derived CDR1 and CDR2 are LNHDA and SQIVND (reference sequence). The V and J ends lost 5 bases and 4 bases respectively, with 17 bases between them. The CDR3 is made up of 15 amino acids.

This chain uses TRBV27 with TRBJ2-7; 12 nucleotides align to TRBD2. CDR1 is MNHEY, CDR2 SMNVEV, per germline (reference sequence). V lost 11 bases and J lost 4; bases outside the gene matches: 12. CDR3 length equals 15 residues. CDR3 loop: CASSRASGRGYEQYF. CDR3 coding DNA: TGTGCCTCCTCCAGGGCTAGCGGGAGGGGGTACGAGCAGTACTTC.

This chain uses TRBV19 with TRBJ1-6; D is possibly TRBD1 (6 bases). Germline V gives CDR1 LNHDA, CDR2 SQIVND (reference sequence). The CDR3 is made up of 20 amino acids. The V gene lost 7 bases and the J gene lost 0 bases, with 25 bases spanning the gap. CDR3 DNA sequence: TGTGCCAGTAACTCCCTCAAGGGACAAGTAGACAGCTCCTATAATTCACCCCTCCACTTT. This gives the protein CASNSLKGQVDSSYNSPLHF.

V usage is TRBV6-5 and J usage is TRBJ1-1; TRBD1 aligns across 10 bases. In germline, CDR1 is MNHEY, CDR2 SVGAGI. The CDR3 covers 16 residues. The J segment lost 5 bases and the V segment lost 2 bases, leaving 8 bases of the junction unmatched. CDR3 region: CASSYMRQGAPTEAFF. The CDR3, as DNA: TGTGCCAGCAGTTACATGAGACAGGGGGCGCCTACTGAAGCTTTCTTT.

The chain couples TRBV11-2 to TRBJ2-7; the D gene is possibly TRBD2 (6 bases). V was pared by 3 bases and J by 2 bases, with 23 bases between. Germline V gives CDR1 SGHAT, CDR2 FQNNGV. The CDR3 is made up of 18 amino acids. The CDR3 is CASSFPRLGPTCPYEQYF. The CDR3 DNA reads as TGTGCCAGCAGCTTTCCGAGACTAGGGCCGACTTGCCCCTACGAGCAGTACTTC. Full variable domain (remainder filled in from reference TRBV11-2 and TRBJ2-7): EAGVAQSPRYKIIEKRQSVAFWCNPISGHATLYWYQQILGQGPKLLIQFQNNGVVDDSQLPKDRFSAERLKGVDSTLKIQPAKLEDSAVYLCASSFPRLGPTCPYEQYFGPGTRLTVT.

V gene TRBV7-2 combines with J gene TRBJ2-6; TRBD2 might be the D (5 bases). Trimming pared 4 bases from V and 1 base from J, leaving 8 bases between. This CDR3 contains 15 residues. Germline CDR1 SGHTA, CDR2 FQGNSA. The CDR3 spells CASSSRGSGANVLTF. The CDR3 DNA reads TGTGCCAGCAGCTCCCGAGGGTCTGGGGCCAACGTCCTGACTTTC.

The rearrangement links TRBV4-1 to TRBJ2-4, with no clear D. The germline gives CDR1 MGHRA, CDR2 YSYEKL. The V gene lost 0 bases and the J gene lost 1 base, with 10 bases spanning the gap. The CDR3 runs to 16 residues. CDR3 region: CASSQDRSVAKNIQYF. The CDR3 nucleotides are TGCGCCAGCAGCCAAGATCGGAGCGTGGCCAAAAACATTCAGTACTTC.

The rearrangement links TRBV27 to TRBJ2-7, with 8 bases lining up with TRBD2. V shed 2 bases, J shed 0 bases, and the junction held 3 bases outside the gene matches. The CDR3 is made up of 15 amino acids. Germline loops: CDR1 MNHEY, CDR2 SMNVEV (reference sequence). The CDR3, as DNA: TGTGCCAGCAGTTTACTAGCGGGCAGCTCCTACGAGCAGTACTTC. It encodes CASSLLAGSSYEQYF.

This CDR3 reads CASSIEEGRGAYQPQHF. Written as DNA, the CDR3 is TGTGCCAGTAGTATAGAAGAGGGGCGCGGGGCCTATCAGCCCCAGCATTTT. The chain joins TRBV19 to TRBJ1-5; D perhaps matches TRBD1 (5 bases). Germline values: CDR1 LNHDA, CDR2 SQIVND (reference sequence). The germline V and J ends were trimmed by 0 bases and 5 bases, with 17 bases remaining between them. The length of the CDR3 is 17 residues. Full variable domain (outside the CDR3, taken from reference TRBV19 and TRBJ1-5): DGGITQSPKYLFRKEGQNVTLSCEQNLNHDAMYWYRQDPGQGLRLIYYSQIVNDFQKGDIAEGYSVSREKKESFPLTVTSAQKNPTAFYLCASSIEEGRGAYQPQHFGDGTRLSIL.

The chain couples TRBV4-1 to TRBJ2-3; 8 bases agree with TRBD1. With V trimmed by 5 bases and J by 5 bases, 9 bases remained unmatched. Germline assignment: CDR1 MGHRA and CDR2 YSYEKL. CDR3 length: 15 residues. This chain's CDR3 is CASSLAGGEIDTQYF. CDR3 nucleotide sequence: TGCGCCAGCAGCTTGGCAGGGGGCGAGATAGATACGCAGTATTTT.

The count of this clone is one. This chain connects TRBV9 to TRBJ2-3, with 7 bases matching TRBD1. The CDR3 consists of 17 residues. V lost 4 bases to trimming and J lost 4 bases; unmatched junction nucleotides: 15. Germline lookup yields CDR1 SGDLS and CDR2 YYNGEE. The CDR3 loop reads CASSSRQGRVHADTQYF. The CDR3 region has the DNA TGTGCCAGCAGCTCCCGACAGGGCCGAGTACATGCAGATACGCAGTATTTT.

The genes are TRBV5-1 and TRBJ2-1, with TRBD2 matching 10 bases. Germline CDR1 reads SGHRS; CDR2 reads YFSETQ. This CDR3 is 15 amino acids long. J lost 7 bases, V lost 5 bases, and 9 bases had no gene match. For the CDR3, the DNA is TGCGCCAGCAGGATAGTACTAGCGGGGAGGAATGAGCAGTTCTTC. Translation gives CASRIVLAGRNEQFF.

J is TRBJ2-7 and V is TRBV29-1, with TRBD1 matching 7 bases. V shed 6 bases, J shed 1 base, and the junction held 3 bases outside the gene matches. CDR3 length: 12 amino acids. CDR1 SQVTM and CDR2 ANQGSEA come from the germline V gene. The CDR3 loop reads CSVGTDSYEQYF. The DNA for the CDR3 is TGCAGCGTGGGGACAGATTCCTACGAGCAGTACTTC.

The chain employs TRBV28 and TRBJ2-5, with no clear D. The CDR3 has 15 residues. V was shortened by 1 base and J by 1 base, with 10 bases between the two germline ends. From germline, CDR1 is MDHEN and CDR2 SYDVKM. CDR3 region: CASSLFKNSQETQYF. For the CDR3, the DNA is TGTGCCAGCAGTTTATTTAAGAATAGCCAAGAGACCCAGTACTTC.

This clone was found once. This rearrangement joins TRBV28 to TRBJ1-5, with 9 bases aligning to TRBD1. The germline V gene has CDR1 MDHEN and CDR2 SYDVKM. This CDR3 is built from 15 residues. The V gene end was trimmed by 6 bases and the J gene end by 5 bases; junction bases not matched to a gene: 8. The CDR3 DNA is TGTGCCAGCAGCCCACCGGGACAGGGCTATCAGCCCCAGCATTTT. Translated: CASSPPGQGYQPQHF.

This clone has a single count. The chain carries TRBV6-6 and TRBJ2-2, with 11 positions matching TRBD1. Germline assignment: CDR1 MNHNY and CDR2 SVGAGI (reference sequence). The CDR3 has 15 residues. V shed 5 bases, J shed 5 bases, and the junction held 4 bases outside the gene matches. CDR3 amino acids: CASSGQGAGTGELFF. The CDR3 nucleotides are TGTGCCAGCAGTGGACAGGGGGCGGGGACCGGGGAGCTGTTTTTT.

This clone appeared a few times. The CDR3 DNA is TGTGCCAGCAGCTTGGCCGGGAGGGGACGACAGCCCCAGCATTTT. Its protein is CASSLAGRGRQPQHF. J is TRBJ1-5 and V is TRBV5-4; the D gene is possibly TRBD1 (5 bases). V lost 0 bases to trimming and J lost 7 bases, with 14 bases between them. The CDR3 has 15 residues. Germline V gene sequence: CDR1 SGHNT, CDR2 YYREEE (reference sequence).

The rearrangement uses TRBV6-1 and TRBJ2-4; 8 positions agree with TRBD1. Germline V gene data show CDR1 as MNHNS and CDR2 as SASEGT. CDR3 length: 15 amino acids. Trimming at V came to 0 bases and at J to 5 bases, leaving 3 bases not matched to a gene. DNA of the CDR3: TGTGCCAGCAGTGAAGCAGGACAGGGACAAAACATTCAGTACTTC. This translates into CASSEAGQGQNIQYF.

The chain has TRBV5-4 and TRBJ2-7; 10 bases match TRBD2. The CDR3 runs to 16 residues. J lost 4 bases, V lost 3 bases, and 10 bases had no gene match. CDR1 is SGHNT, CDR2 YYREEE, per germline (reference sequence). This chain's CDR3 is CASSSWASGRPYEQYF. The CDR3 DNA reads as TGTGCCAGCAGCTCCTGGGCTAGCGGGAGACCTTACGAGCAGTACTTC.